This T cell receptor beta chain is drawn from a study of CDR3 diversity in severe acne. This clonotype was counted ten times or more. TCRdb re-analysed the PCR reads in MiXCR, keeping a single row per CDR3 protein. The profile shows more than 80,000 distinct CDR3 sequences, about half of them singletons. With 1 base clipped from V and 4 bases from J, the junction kept 5 bases outside the gene matches. CDR3 length: 15 residues. The V gene's germline CDR1 is SNHLY and CDR2 FYNNEI. Material for sequencing was blood. The rearrangement uses TRBV2 and TRBJ2-5; TRBD2 agrees at 8 bases. The receptor was derived from a male donor with severe acne vulgaris. CDR3 DNA: TGTGCCAGCAGTGAAGGGGCGGGAGGTGGAGAGACCCAGTACTTC. It specifies CASSEGAGGGETQYF.